A selection of T cell receptor beta chains follows, all from one sample in a study of shared clonotypes between healthy human individuals. Profiled with immunoSEQ multiplex PCR; TCRdb holds only in-frame clones, not every one. The data contain 2 million to 2.5 million clones, 90% to 95% of them singletons. Sequenced input: naive CD4+ T cells from PBMCs. These receptors were obtained from a man between 18 and 29 years old in good health. Some clones in this sample may be carry-over from other donors' samples. CDR3s include the opening cysteine and the closing phenylalanine or tryptophan.

V	J	CDR3
TRBV7-9	TRBJ1-2	CASSLETASRGYTF
TRBV27	TRBJ2-7	CASSLGPRDLSYEQYF
TRBV2	TRBJ1-2	CASSQKTGGYTF
TRBV28	TRBJ2-1	CASSPSSSGRGQVNEQFF
TRBV30	TRBJ2-1	CAWSVGEGFYNEQFF
TRBV7-9	TRBJ2-7	CATTSRGKDYEQYF
TRBV28	TRBJ2-3	CASSLWAGGPGTDTQYF
TRBV9	TRBJ2-3	CASSAAGLAGDTQYF
TRBV19	TRBJ2-3	CASSPGQKYTDTQYF
TRBV5-6	TRBJ1-2	CASSPTGYGYTF
TRBV25-1	TRBJ1-1	CASSEPPGPKGTEAFF
TRBV4-1	TRBJ2-3	CASSHAGTSTDTQYF
TRBV6-8	TRBJ1-1	CASYRPPGSGGTEAFF
TRBV6-7	TRBJ2-1	CASSYWGIEYNEQFF
TRBV13	TRBJ2-2	CASSYRLADPTGELFF
TRBV6-5	TRBJ1-1	CASSYNRGPGTEAFF
TRBV27	TRBJ2-1	CASSSALASDTYNEQFF
TRBV4-3	NA	CASSQVAGKPTYEQYF
TRBV19	TRBJ2-3	CARPRGQTLYTDTQYF
TRBV29-1	TRBJ1-1	CSVETRRTGNTEAFF
TRBV11-2	TRBJ1-2	CASSLDRNSLYFYGYTF
TRBV4-1	TRBJ1-2	CASRHPSGANYGYTF
TRBV5-1	TRBJ1-2	CASSLGQLNYGYTF
TRBV5-6	TRBJ1-5	CASSRDSNQPQHF
TRBV6-5	TRBJ2-3	CASSSRGLETDTQYF
TRBV10-3	TRBJ2-1	CAISESAPLDEQFF
TRBV21-1	TRBJ2-2	CASSKVTSGRAPNTGELFF
TRBV9	TRBJ2-1	CASSGGTLRDEQFF
TRBV5-1	TRBJ2-3	CASSLSREYGTDTQYF
TRBV7-9	TRBJ2-1	CASSLDRLGNEQFF
TRBV6-6	TRBJ2-7	CASRATSGASYEQYF
TRBV28	TRBJ2-1	CASSPTRLSSYNEQFF
TRBV16	TRBJ2-1	CASRRERDIPPNNEQFF
TRBV19	TRBJ2-2	CASRNRDRAGELFF
TRBV27	TRBJ2-1	CASSTQGHNNNEQFF
TRBV4-2	TRBJ2-3	CASSSSRSLDTQYF
TRBV4-2	TRBJ2-3	CASSPLGTSDPTDTQYF
TRBV6-5	TRBJ1-3	CASRTSGASGNTIYF
TRBV28	TRBJ1-3	CASRKRDLRGNTIYF
TRBV7-6	TRBJ2-5	CASSLVGVAEQYF
TRBV5-1	TRBJ1-2	CASSPGQFNYGYTF
TRBV19	TRBJ1-5	CASSTVVGNQPQHF
TRBV27	TRBJ1-4	CASSSPGRSEKLFF
TRBV5-4	TRBJ2-1	CASSFLAGAYNEQFF
TRBV13	TRBJ1-5	CAGRGPRLTYSNQPQHF